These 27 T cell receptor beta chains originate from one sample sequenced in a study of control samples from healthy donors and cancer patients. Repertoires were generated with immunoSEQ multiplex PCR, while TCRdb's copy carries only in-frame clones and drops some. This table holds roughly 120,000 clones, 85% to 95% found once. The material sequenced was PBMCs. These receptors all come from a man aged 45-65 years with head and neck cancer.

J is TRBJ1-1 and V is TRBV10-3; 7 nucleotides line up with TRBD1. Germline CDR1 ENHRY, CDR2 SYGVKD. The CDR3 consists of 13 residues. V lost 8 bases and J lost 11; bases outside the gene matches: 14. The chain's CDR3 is CAISSPRGHVAFF. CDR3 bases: TGTGCCATCTCATCTCCGAGGGGGCACGTTGCTTTCTTT.

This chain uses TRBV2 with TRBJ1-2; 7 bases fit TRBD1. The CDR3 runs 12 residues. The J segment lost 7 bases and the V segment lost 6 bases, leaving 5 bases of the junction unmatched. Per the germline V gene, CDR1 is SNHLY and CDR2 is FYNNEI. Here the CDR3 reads CASRYTGAGYTF. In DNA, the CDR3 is TGTGCCAGCAGGTACACAGGGGCTGGCTACACCTTC.

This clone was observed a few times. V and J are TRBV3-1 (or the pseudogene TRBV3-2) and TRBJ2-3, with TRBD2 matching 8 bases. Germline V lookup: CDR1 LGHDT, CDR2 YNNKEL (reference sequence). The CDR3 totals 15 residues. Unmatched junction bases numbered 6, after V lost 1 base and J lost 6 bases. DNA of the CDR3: TGTGCCAGCAGCCAAGTACGGGGGGGCTGGGATACGCAGTATTTT. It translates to CASSQVRGGWDTQYF.

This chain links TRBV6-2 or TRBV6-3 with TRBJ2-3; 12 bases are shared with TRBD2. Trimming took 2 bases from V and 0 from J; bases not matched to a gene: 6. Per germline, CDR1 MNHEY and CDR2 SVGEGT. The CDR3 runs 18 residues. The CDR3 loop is CASSYGLTSGGSTDTQYF. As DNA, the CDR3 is TGTGCCAGCAGTTACGGCTTGACTAGCGGGGGTAGCACAGATACGCAGTATTTT.

The chain's CDR3 is CASSPDSAYEQYF. CDR3 in DNA: TGTGCCAGCAGCCCGGACAGTGCCTACGAGCAGTACTTC. The chain couples TRBV7-9 to TRBJ2-7, with D perhaps TRBD1 (6 bases). Germline V gives CDR1 SEHNR, CDR2 FQNEAQ (reference sequence). The CDR3 loop spans 13 amino acids. Trimming pared 5 bases from V and 2 bases from J, leaving 10 bases between.

The CDR3: CASSLGTGSGSYEQYF. The CDR3 DNA reads as TGTGCCAGCTCACTGGGGACAGGCAGTGGGTCCTACGAGCAGTACTTC. The chain links TRBV18 to TRBJ2-7; 8 bases line up with TRBD1. This CDR3 is 16 amino acids long. With 4 bases clipped from V and 1 base from J, the junction kept 9 bases outside the gene matches. Per the germline V gene, CDR1 is KGHSH and CDR2 is LQKENI. Full variable domain (remainder filled in from reference TRBV18 and TRBJ2-7): NAGVMQNPRHLVRRRGQEARLRCSPMKGHSHVYWYRQLPEEGLKFMVYLQKENIIDESGMPKERFSAEFPKEGPSILRIQQVVRGDSAAYFCASSLGTGSGSYEQYFGPGTRLTVT.

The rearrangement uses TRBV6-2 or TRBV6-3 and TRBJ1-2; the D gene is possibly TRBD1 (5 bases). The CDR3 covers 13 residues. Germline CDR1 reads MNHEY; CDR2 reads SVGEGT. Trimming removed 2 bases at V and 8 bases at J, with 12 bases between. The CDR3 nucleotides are TGTGCCAGCAGTTACGCCAGGGAAGACGGCTACACCTTC. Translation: CASSYAREDGYTF.

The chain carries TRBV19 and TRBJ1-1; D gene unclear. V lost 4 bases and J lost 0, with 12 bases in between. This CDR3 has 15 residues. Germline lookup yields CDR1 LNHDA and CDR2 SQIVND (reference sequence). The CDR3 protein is CASSSSGRVNTEAFF. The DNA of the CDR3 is TGTGCCAGTAGTAGCTCCGGACGCGTGAACACTGAAGCTTTCTTT.

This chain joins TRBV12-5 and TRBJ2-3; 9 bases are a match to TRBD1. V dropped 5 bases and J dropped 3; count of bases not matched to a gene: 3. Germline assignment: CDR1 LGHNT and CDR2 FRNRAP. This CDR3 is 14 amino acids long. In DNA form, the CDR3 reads TGTGCTAGTGGTCCCGGACAGGGGACAGATACGCAGTATTTT. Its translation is CASGPGQGTDTQYF. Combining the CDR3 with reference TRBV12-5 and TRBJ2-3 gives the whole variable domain DARVTQTPRHKVTEMGQEVTMRCQPILGHNTVFWYRQTMMQGLELLAYFRNRAPLDDSGMPKDRFSAEMPDATLATLKIQPSEPRDSAVYFCASGPGQGTDTQYFGPGTRLTVL.

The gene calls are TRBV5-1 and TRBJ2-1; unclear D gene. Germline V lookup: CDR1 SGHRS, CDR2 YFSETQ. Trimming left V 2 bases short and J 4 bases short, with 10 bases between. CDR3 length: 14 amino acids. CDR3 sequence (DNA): TGCGCCAGCAGCTTAGGGTCCCCATACAATGAGCAGTTCTTC. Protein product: CASSLGSPYNEQFF.

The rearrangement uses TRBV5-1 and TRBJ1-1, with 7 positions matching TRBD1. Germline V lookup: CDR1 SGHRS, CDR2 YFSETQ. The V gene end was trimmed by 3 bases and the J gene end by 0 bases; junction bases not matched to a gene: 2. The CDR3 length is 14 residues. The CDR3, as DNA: TGCGCCAGCAGCTGGGACAGAATGAACACTGAAGCTTTCTTT. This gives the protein CASSWDRMNTEAFF.

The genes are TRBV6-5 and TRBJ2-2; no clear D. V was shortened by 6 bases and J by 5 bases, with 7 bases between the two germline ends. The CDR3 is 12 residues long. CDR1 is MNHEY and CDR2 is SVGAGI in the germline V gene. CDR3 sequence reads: CASRGLTGELFF. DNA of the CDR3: TGTGCCAGCAGGGGCCTTACCGGGGAGCTGTTTTTT.

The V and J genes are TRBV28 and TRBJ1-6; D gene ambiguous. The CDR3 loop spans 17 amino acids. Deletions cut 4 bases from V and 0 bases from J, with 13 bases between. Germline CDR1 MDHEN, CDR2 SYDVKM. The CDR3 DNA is TGTGCCAGCAGTTCTTTACAGTTCCCCTCCTATAATTCACCCCTCCACTTT. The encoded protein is CASSSLQFPSYNSPLHF.

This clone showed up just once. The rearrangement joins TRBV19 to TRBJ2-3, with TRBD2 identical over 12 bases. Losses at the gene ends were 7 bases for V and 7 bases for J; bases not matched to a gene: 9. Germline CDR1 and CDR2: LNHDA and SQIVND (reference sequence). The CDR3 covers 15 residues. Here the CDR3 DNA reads TGTGCCAGTACCCGAGGACTAGCGGGGCCCAATACGCAGTATTTT. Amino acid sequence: CASTRGLAGPNTQYF.

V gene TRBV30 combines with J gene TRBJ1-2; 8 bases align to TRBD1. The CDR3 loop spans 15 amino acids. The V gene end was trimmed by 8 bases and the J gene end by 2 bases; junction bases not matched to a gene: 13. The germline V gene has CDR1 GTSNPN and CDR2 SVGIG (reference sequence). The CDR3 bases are TGTGCCGGAATTGACAGGGGAGGACTAAACTATGGCTACACCTTC. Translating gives CAGIDRGGLNYGYTF.

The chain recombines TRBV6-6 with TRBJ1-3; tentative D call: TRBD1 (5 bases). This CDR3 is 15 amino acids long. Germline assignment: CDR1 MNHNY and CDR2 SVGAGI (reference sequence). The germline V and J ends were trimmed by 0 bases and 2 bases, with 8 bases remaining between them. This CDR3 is CASSYSGGTGNTIYF. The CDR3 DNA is TGTGCCAGCAGTTACTCGGGGGGAACTGGAAACACCATATATTTT.

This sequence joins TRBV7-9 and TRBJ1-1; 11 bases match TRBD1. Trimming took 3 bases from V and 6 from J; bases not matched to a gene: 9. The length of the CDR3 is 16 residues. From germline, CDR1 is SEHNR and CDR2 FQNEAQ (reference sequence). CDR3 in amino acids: CASSLGTGGDGAEAFF. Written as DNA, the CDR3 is TGTGCCAGCAGCTTGGGGACAGGGGGAGATGGCGCTGAAGCTTTCTTT.

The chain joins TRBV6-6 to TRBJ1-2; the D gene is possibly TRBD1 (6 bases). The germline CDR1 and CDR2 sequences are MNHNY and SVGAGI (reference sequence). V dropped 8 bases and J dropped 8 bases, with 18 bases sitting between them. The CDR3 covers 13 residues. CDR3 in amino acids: CASRGGGNWGYTF. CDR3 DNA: TGTGCCAGCCGGGGAGGGGGGAATTGGGGCTACACCTTC.

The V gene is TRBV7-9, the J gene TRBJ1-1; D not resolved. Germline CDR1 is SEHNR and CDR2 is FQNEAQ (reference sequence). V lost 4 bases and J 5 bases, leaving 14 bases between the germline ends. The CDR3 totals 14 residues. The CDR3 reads CASSYQTPQTEAFF. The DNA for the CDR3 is TGTGCCAGCAGCTACCAGACCCCGCAGACTGAAGCTTTCTTT.

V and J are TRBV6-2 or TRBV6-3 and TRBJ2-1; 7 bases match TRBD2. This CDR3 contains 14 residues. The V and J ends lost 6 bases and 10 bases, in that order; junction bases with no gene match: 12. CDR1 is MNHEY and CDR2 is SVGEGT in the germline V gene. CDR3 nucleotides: TGTGCCAGCAGCCCCGCGGGGGTCCTCTGGGAGCAGTTCTTC. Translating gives CASSPAGVLWEQFF.

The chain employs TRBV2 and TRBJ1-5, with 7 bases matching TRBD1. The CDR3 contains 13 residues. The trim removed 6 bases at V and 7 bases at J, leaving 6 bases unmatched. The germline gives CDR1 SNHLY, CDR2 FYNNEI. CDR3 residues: CASRSQGDQPQHF. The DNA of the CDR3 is TGTGCCAGCAGGTCCCAGGGGGACCAGCCCCAGCATTTT.

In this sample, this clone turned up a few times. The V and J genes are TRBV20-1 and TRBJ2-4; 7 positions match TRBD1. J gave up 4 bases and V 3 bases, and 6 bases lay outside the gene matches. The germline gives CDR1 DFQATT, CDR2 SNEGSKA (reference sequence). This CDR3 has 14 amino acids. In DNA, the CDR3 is TGCAGTGCTAGTGGTACAGGGGCGAAAAACATTCAGTACTTC. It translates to CSASGTGAKNIQYF.

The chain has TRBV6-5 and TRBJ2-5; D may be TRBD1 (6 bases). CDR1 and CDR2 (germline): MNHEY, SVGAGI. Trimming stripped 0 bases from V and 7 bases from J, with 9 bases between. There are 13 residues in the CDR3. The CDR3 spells CASSYSFRGTQYF. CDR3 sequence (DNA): TGTGCCAGCAGTTACTCTTTCAGGGGGACCCAGTACTTC.

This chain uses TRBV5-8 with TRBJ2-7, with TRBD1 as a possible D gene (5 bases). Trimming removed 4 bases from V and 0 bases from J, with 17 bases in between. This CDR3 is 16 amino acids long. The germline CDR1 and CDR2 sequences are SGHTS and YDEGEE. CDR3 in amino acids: CASSLWEGVNSYEQYF. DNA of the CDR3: TGTGCCAGCAGCCTGTGGGAAGGGGTGAACTCCTACGAGCAGTACTTC.

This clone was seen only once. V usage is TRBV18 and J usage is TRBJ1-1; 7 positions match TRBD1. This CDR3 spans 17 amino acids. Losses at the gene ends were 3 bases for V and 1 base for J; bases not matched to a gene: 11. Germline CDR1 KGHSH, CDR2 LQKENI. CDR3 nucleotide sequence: TGTGCCAGCTCACCCCTACCCCCGGGACAGACGAACACTGAAGCTTTCTTT. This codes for CASSPLPPGQTNTEAFF.

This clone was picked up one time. The CDR3 here is CASCVLGNSPLHF. The CDR3 DNA reads as TGCGCCAGCTGTGTCCTGGGAAATTCACCCCTCCACTTT. V and J are TRBV4-3 and TRBJ1-6, with D hard to call. With 8 bases removed from V and 7 bases from J, the gap between germline ends came to 12 bases. Looked up from germline, CDR1 is LGHNA and CDR2 is YSLEER. The CDR3 is 13 amino acids.

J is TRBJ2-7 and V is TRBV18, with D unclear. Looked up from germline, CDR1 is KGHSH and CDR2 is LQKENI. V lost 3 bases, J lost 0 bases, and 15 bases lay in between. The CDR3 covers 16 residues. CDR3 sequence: CASSPQALSASYEQYF. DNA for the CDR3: TGTGCCAGCTCACCCCAGGCTTTGAGCGCCTCCTACGAGCAGTACTTC.